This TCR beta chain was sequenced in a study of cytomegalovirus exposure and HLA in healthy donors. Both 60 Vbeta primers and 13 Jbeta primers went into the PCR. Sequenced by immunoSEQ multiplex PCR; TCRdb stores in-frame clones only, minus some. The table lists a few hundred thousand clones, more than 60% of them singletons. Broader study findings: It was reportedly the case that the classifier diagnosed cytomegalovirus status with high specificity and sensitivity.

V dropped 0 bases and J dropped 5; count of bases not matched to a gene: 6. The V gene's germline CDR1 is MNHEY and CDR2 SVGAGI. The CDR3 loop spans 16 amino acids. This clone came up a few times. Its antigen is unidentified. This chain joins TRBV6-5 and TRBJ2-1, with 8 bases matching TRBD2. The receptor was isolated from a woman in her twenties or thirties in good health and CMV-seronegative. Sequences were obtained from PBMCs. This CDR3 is CASSYSSGIYDNEQFF. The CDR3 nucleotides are TGTGCCAGCAGTTACTCTAGCGGGATTTATGACAATGAGCAGTTCTTC.